These 14 T cell receptor beta chains were sequenced from one sample in a study of blood T cell repertoires in COVID-19. Here immunoSEQ multiplex PCR was the method, and the copy in TCRdb shows in-frame clones only, minus some. The sample yields a few hundred thousand clones, approximately 90% seen once. Specimen: PBMCs or T cells enriched from blood (not recorded which). These receptor sequences come from a woman in her thirties or forties with acute COVID-19.

The table lists this clone with a count of one. This rearrangement joins TRBV7-8 to TRBJ1-1; D may be TRBD1 (6 bases). Germline CDR1 is SGHVS and CDR2 is FQNEAQ. V lost 5 bases, J lost 0 bases, and 25 bases lay in between. This CDR3 has 19 residues. The CDR3 nucleotides are TGTGCCAGCAGCCGACCGTACCTACAGGGCCAGCGGATGAACACTGAAGCTTTCTTT. Translating gives CASSRPYLQGQRMNTEAFF. Complete variable domain (other parts from reference TRBV7-8 and TRBJ1-1): GAGVSQSPRYKVAKRGQDVALRCDPISGHVSLFWYQQALGQGPEFLTYFQNEAQLDKSGLPSDRFFAERPEGSVSTLKIQRTQQEDSAVYLCASSRPYLQGQRMNTEAFFGQGTRLTVV.

The rearrangement uses TRBV29-1 and TRBJ2-2, with 9 positions matching TRBD2. The CDR3 covers 15 residues. Germline V gene lookup returns CDR1 SQVTM and CDR2 ANQGSEA. The V gene end was trimmed by 7 bases and the J gene end by 5 bases; junction bases not matched to a gene: 11. Here the CDR3 DNA reads TGCAGCGCCATGACCTTAGCGGGAGCGACCGGGGAGCTGTTTTTT. This codes for CSAMTLAGATGELFF.

The chain uses TRBV5-1 and TRBJ2-7; 14 bases agree with TRBD2. Germline V gene sequence: CDR1 SGHRS, CDR2 YFSETQ. This CDR3 has 16 residues. Unmatched junction bases numbered 4, after V lost 1 base and J lost 4 bases. The CDR3 sequence is CASSLTGLAGGYEQYF. CDR3 DNA: TGCGCCAGCAGCTTGACTGGACTAGCGGGAGGTTACGAGCAGTACTTC. Combining the CDR3 with reference TRBV5-1 and TRBJ2-7 gives the whole variable domain KAGVTQTPRYLIKTRGQQVTLSCSPISGHRSVSWYQQTPGQGLQFLFEYFSETQRNKGNFPGRFSGRQFSNSRSEMNVSTLELGDSALYLCASSLTGLAGGYEQYFGPGTRLTVT.

The rearrangement joins TRBV9 to TRBJ2-7; 7 bases map to TRBD2. Per the germline V gene, CDR1 is SGDLS and CDR2 is YYNGEE. V gave up 0 bases and J gave up 3 bases; unmatched junction bases: 12. The CDR3 is 17 amino acids. The CDR3 DNA reads TGTGCCAGCAGCGTAGGGCTAGCGGAAGCCGCTTACTACGAGCAGTACTTC. Protein product: CASSVGLAEAAYYEQYF.

This clone was seen a single time. The chain is built from TRBV6-5 and TRBJ2-5; the D gene is possibly TRBD2 (5 bases). The CDR3 runs 15 residues. V lost 0 bases and J lost 5, with 13 bases in between. Germline CDR1 reads MNHEY; CDR2 reads SVGAGI. The CDR3 DNA reads as TGTGCCAGCAGTTACTCGGCAGGCACTAGGGAGACCCAGTACTTC. Its protein is CASSYSAGTRETQYF.

The V gene is TRBV9, the J gene TRBJ1-1; D possibly corresponds to TRBD1 (5 bases). Per the germline V gene, CDR1 is SGDLS and CDR2 is YYNGEE. This CDR3 spans 14 amino acids. The V end lost 0 bases, the J end lost 4 bases, and 10 bases lay between the germline ends. The CDR3 DNA sequence: TGTGCCAGCAGCGTAGAGGGCAGGGCCACTGAAGCTTTCTTT. The encoded protein is CASSVEGRATEAFF. Full variable domain (rest looked up from reference TRBV9 and TRBJ1-1): DSGVTQTPKHLITATGQRVTLRCSPRSGDLSVYWYQQSLDQGLQFLIQYYNGEERAKGNILERFSAQQFPDLHSELNLSSLELGDSALYFCASSVEGRATEAFFGQGTRLTVV.

V gene TRBV2 combines with J gene TRBJ2-5; 8 nucleotides match TRBD1. V was clipped by 6 bases and J by 2 bases; unmatched bases: 2. CDR1 is SNHLY, CDR2 FYNNEI, per germline. This CDR3 region has 13 residues. The CDR3 is CASRRTGQETQYF. The DNA of the CDR3 is TGTGCCAGCAGGAGGACAGGGCAAGAGACCCAGTACTTC.

V and J are TRBV19 and TRBJ1-3; 8 bases line up with TRBD1. Germline loops: CDR1 LNHDA, CDR2 SQIVND (reference sequence). The ends lost 2 bases at V and 0 bases at J; junction bases unmatched: 0. The CDR3 sequence is 15 residues long. The CDR3 DNA reads as TGTGCCAGTAGTATAACAGGGGGCTCTGGAAACACCATATATTTT. It encodes CASSITGGSGNTIYF.

This clone was observed a handful of times. The chain is built from TRBV4-1 and TRBJ1-3; D is unclear. This CDR3 has 17 residues. The germline V gene has CDR1 MGHRA and CDR2 YSYEKL. Trimming took off 1 base at V and 0 bases at J, with 13 bases between the two ends. CDR3 loop: CASSQGRSFSSGNTIYF. The CDR3 DNA is TGCGCCAGCAGCCAAGGCAGGTCGTTCAGCTCTGGAAACACCATATATTTT.

The rearrangement uses TRBV3-1 (or the pseudogene TRBV3-2) and TRBJ1-1; 9 nucleotides match TRBD1. Germline V lookup: CDR1 LGHDT, CDR2 YNNKEL (reference sequence). Unmatched junction bases numbered 3, after V lost 4 bases and J lost 3 bases. This CDR3 is 14 amino acids long. Here the CDR3 reads CASSLGQGYTEAFF. For the CDR3, the DNA is TGTGCCAGCAGCCTCGGACAGGGGTACACTGAAGCTTTCTTT.

The chain employs TRBV28 and TRBJ2-2; D is unclear. Trimming took 4 bases from V and 7 from J, leaving 22 bases between them. CDR1 MDHEN and CDR2 SYDVKM come from the germline V gene. CDR3 length: 17 amino acids. CDR3: CASSSISPTRVGGELFF. The CDR3 DNA reads as TGTGCCAGCAGTTCCATATCCCCGACCCGGGTTGGCGGGGAGCTGTTTTTT. The full variable domain, its missing parts supplied by reference TRBV28 and TRBJ2-2, is DVKVTQSSRYLVKRTGEKVFLECVQDMDHENMFWYRQDPGLGLRLIYFSYDVKMKEKGDIPEGYSVSREKKERFSLILESASTNQTSMYLCASSSISPTRVGGELFFGEGSRLTVL.

The chain links TRBV5-1 to TRBJ1-5; 9 bases are a match to TRBD1. Germline CDR1 reads SGHRS; CDR2 reads YFSETQ. The CDR3 is 16 amino acids. The ends lost 9 bases at V and 1 base at J; junction bases unmatched: 11. Here the CDR3 reads CANVEGTGKSNQPQHF. The CDR3 DNA reads as TGCGCCAACGTGGAGGGGACAGGGAAGAGCAATCAGCCCCAGCATTTT.

The gene calls are TRBV2 and TRBJ2-1; 15 nucleotides line up with TRBD2. Germline lookup yields CDR1 SNHLY and CDR2 FYNNEI. The CDR3 loop spans 19 amino acids. V was clipped by 2 bases and J by 8 bases; unmatched bases: 13. The CDR3 sequence: CASSERRTSGRVSGDEQFF. DNA of the CDR3: TGTGCCAGCAGTGAAAGACGGACTAGCGGGAGGGTAAGTGGAGATGAGCAGTTCTTC.

CDR3 sequence: CASSHDSGSPLHF. CDR3 coding DNA: TGTGCCAGCAGTCACGATAGCGGTTCACCCCTCCACTTT. The chain is built from TRBV7-9 and TRBJ1-6; D is ambiguous. CDR3 length equals 13 residues. V was trimmed by 6 bases and J by 9 bases, leaving 12 bases between them. Germline V gene data show CDR1 as SEHNR and CDR2 as FQNEAQ (reference sequence). Together with reference TRBV7-9 and TRBJ1-6, the CDR3 gives the full variable domain: DTGVSQNPRHKITKRGQNVTFRCDPISEHNRLYWYRQTLGQGPEFLTYFQNEAQLEKSRLLSDRFSAERPKGSFSTLEIQRTEQGDSAMYLCASSHDSGSPLHFGNGTRLTVT.